This is a list of T cell receptor beta chains from one sample in a study of T cells in Graves' hyperthyroidism and ophthalmopathy. TCRdb re-called the multiplex PCR reads with MiXCR, one entry per CDR3 protein. The sample gives more than 500,000 distinct CDR3 sequences, about 16% of which show up once; 29% is in the top ten. Sequencing was performed on blood. The receptors derive from a woman aged 25 to 39 with Graves' ophthalmopathy. Each CDR3 is given without its conserved first and last residue.

v_call	j_call	cdr3_aa
TRBV2	TRBJ1-1	ASRDSSAF
TRBV28	TRBJ1-4	ASMVGGGRVEKLF
TRBV6-1	TRBJ1-4	ASNGGTGYEKLF
TRBV25-1	TRBJ2-7	ASSANRGRFSEQY
TRBV7-2	TRBJ2-7	ASSPPRTSGRTYEQY
TRBV7-2	TRBJ2-2	ASSLSYGMPAGELF
TRBV7-8	TRBJ1-2	ASSLRPGTGTNYGYT
TRBV28	TRBJ2-3	ASSSSHTQY
TRBV7-3	TRBJ2-2	ASSLGFPAHTGELF
TRBV27	TRBJ2-3	ASRGLADFTDTQY
TRBV7-2	TRBJ1-4	ASSPGTGGPEKLF
TRBV6-1	TRBJ1-5	ASKSWGGSNSNQPQH
TRBV7-8	TRBJ1-5	ASCRDRGGNQPQH
TRBV5-1	TRBJ2-2	ASSFTATNTGELF
TRBV6-2/TRBV6-3	TRBJ2-1	ASSSLKAGTYNEQF
TRBV13	TRBJ2-5	ASSDGTKQETQY
TRBV20-1	TRBJ2-7	SARTGLAGDYEQY
TRBV19	TRBJ1-5	ASSTAWSRNQPQH
TRBV20-1	TRBJ1-2	SARPLVRGSDYGYT
TRBV7-9	TRBJ2-1	ASSLAPASEQF
TRBV6-1	TRBJ2-7	ASSYFGTSSSEQY
TRBV28	TRBJ2-4	ASSLGGGGWAKNIQY
TRBV20-1	TRBJ1-1	SANEGDTEAF
TRBV6-5	TRBJ2-5	ASSYSGRKTQY
TRBV5-1	TRBJ2-5	ASSFTGTGQETQY